There are many counts of the clone carrying this T cell receptor beta chain. This sample was taken from a study of patients and donors after allogeneic stem cell transplantation. Trimming removed 1 base from V and 3 bases from J, with 7 bases in between. The CDR3 spans 15 residues. Germline-derived CDR1 and CDR2 are SGHVS and FQNEAQ. TCRdb ran MiXCR on the RT-PCR reads and lists one entry per CDR3 protein. The sample records 410,000 or so distinct CDR3 sequences, roughly 17% being singletons. The clonotype comes from a human donor who was either an allogeneic HSCT recipient or a stem cell or donor lymphocyte infusion donor (not recorded which). It is not recorded whose cells these are; they may come from a transplant donor. Sequences were obtained from blood, either unsorted or a sorted T cell fraction (not recorded which). This chain uses TRBV7-8 with TRBJ1-6, with D unclear. DNA of the CDR3: TGTGCCAGCAGCTTAGTAGTCAGCTATAATTCACCCCTCCACTTT. Amino acid sequence: CASSLVVSYNSPLHF.